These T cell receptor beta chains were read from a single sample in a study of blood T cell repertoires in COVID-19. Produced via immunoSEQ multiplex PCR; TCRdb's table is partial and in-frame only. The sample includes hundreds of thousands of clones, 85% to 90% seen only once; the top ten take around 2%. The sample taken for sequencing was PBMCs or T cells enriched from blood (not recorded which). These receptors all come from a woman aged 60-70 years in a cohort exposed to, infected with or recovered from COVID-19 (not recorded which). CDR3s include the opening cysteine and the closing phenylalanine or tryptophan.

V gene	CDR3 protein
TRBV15	CATSRRGLGTDTQYF
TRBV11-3	CASSLAGRETQYF
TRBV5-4	CASRPWDRLYEQYF
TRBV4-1	CASSQEGQSNQPQHF
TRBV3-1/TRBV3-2	CASSRQGNSGNTIYF
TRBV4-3	CASSQDRTGGPYEQYF
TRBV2	CASRLSIAGGKNEQFF
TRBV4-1	CASSQRGSGADTQYF
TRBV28	CAAQGRAFYNSPLHF
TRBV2	CASSGTGLEQYF
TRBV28	CASSPGQGAGGYTF
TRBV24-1	CATSDSRDTEAFF
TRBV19	CASGQGFNQPQHF
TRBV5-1	CASREGLGNQPQHF
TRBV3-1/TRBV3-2	CASSQEGWTGGETKNIQYF